These 29 T cell receptor beta chains originate from one sample sequenced in a study of blood T cell repertoires in COVID-19. Clones were sequenced by immunoSEQ multiplex PCR, and TCRdb holds only the in-frame ones, with some missing. The top ten clones hold 7.5% to 10% of a sample with some 260,000 clones, about four fifths of them seen once. Sequences were obtained from peripheral blood. Every receptor here comes from a man aged 80 or over with acute or convalescent COVID-19.

The V and J genes are TRBV7-9 and TRBJ1-6; 7 bases agree with TRBD1. The CDR3 has 16 residues. Germline-derived CDR1 and CDR2 are SEHNR and FQNEAQ (reference sequence). V was pared by 3 bases and J by 7 bases, with 9 bases of the junction left unmatched. The CDR3 DNA reads as TGTGCCAGCAGCTTGATCCAGGGGGTATGGAATTCACCCCTCCACTTT. Translating gives CASSLIQGVWNSPLHF.

This clone occurred once. The chain combines TRBV3-1 (or the pseudogene TRBV3-2) with TRBJ2-3; TRBD2 is a possible D gene (6 bases). Between the trimmed V and J ends, which lost 4 bases and 10 bases, there was a span of 15 bases. Germline loops: CDR1 LGHDT, CDR2 YNNKEL (reference sequence). This CDR3 has 13 residues. CDR3 DNA: TGTGCCAGCAGCCTCAATCCCGGAGGGGCGCAGTATTTT. The encoded protein is CASSLNPGGAQYF.

The chain carries TRBV6-5 and TRBJ1-4; 10 bases align to TRBD1. J lost 4 bases, V lost 4 bases, and 3 bases had no gene match. The CDR3 sequence is 15 residues long. The germline CDR1 and CDR2 sequences are MNHEY and SVGAGI. The CDR3 DNA sequence: TGTGCCAGCAGTTCGACAGGGGGCAGTAATGAAAAACTGTTTTTT. Its protein product is CASSSTGGSNEKLFF.

V is TRBV20-1 and J is TRBJ2-1, with 7 bases that match TRBD1. The length of the CDR3 is 13 residues. Germline CDR1 is DFQATT and CDR2 is SNEGSKA (reference sequence). Trimming cost V 3 bases and J 4 bases; bases outside gene matches: 3. This CDR3 reads CSASKGAYNEQFF. The CDR3 nucleotides read TGCAGTGCTAGTAAGGGGGCTTACAATGAGCAGTTCTTC.

The sample holds one count of this clone. The chain links TRBV5-8 to TRBJ1-1; 8 nucleotides match TRBD1. Trimming removed 4 bases from V and 3 bases from J; junction bases left unmatched: 14. The CDR3 spans 17 residues. Per the germline V gene, CDR1 is SGHTS and CDR2 is YDEGEE. The CDR3 DNA reads as TGTGCCAGCAGCGGAAGATACCGGACAGGGAAGTACACTGAAGCTTTCTTT. It is translated as CASSGRYRTGKYTEAFF.

This clone showed up just once. The chain carries TRBV24-1 and TRBJ2-2; a possible D gene is TRBD2 (6 bases). Per germline, CDR1 KGHDR and CDR2 SFDVKD. The CDR3 consists of 18 residues. Deletions cut 9 bases from V and 4 bases from J, with 26 bases between. The CDR3, as DNA: TGTGCCACCTCAGGACGGTATAACGGAGGGAAGGGCACCGGGGAGCTGTTTTTT. Translation gives CATSGRYNGGKGTGELFF.

The V and J genes are TRBV6-1 and TRBJ2-7, with D possibly TRBD1 on 6 matching bases. Between the trimmed V and J ends, which lost 4 bases and 3 bases, there was a span of 19 bases. Germline CDR1 is MNHNS and CDR2 is SASEGT. This CDR3 is built from 16 residues. The CDR3 sequence: CASSVWQVGDNYEQYF. CDR3 bases: TGTGCCAGCAGTGTTTGGCAGGTGGGGGACAACTACGAGCAGTACTTC.

In this sample, this clone turned up a few times. The genes are TRBV12-3 or TRBV12-4 and TRBJ1-1; TRBD1 agrees at 8 bases. This CDR3 has 12 amino acids. The ends lost 7 bases at V and 6 bases at J; junction bases unmatched: 4. Here the CDR3 DNA reads TGTGCCAGCACCCCGGGACAGGCTGAAGCTTTCTTT. This codes for CASTPGQAEAFF.

J is TRBJ2-2 and V is TRBV28; D is undetermined. Germline V gene sequence: CDR1 MDHEN, CDR2 SYDVKM. The CDR3 runs to 14 residues. V lost 2 bases and J 1 base, leaving 5 bases between the germline ends. DNA of the CDR3: TGTGCCAGCAGTTTACGACAGAACACCGGGGAGCTGTTTTTT. This encodes CASSLRQNTGELFF.

Concerning this clone: Other DNA sequences of this sample code for an identical CDR3. The rearrangement joins TRBV7-9 to TRBJ1-4, with 10 bases identical to TRBD1. The ends lost 3 bases at V and 5 bases at J; junction bases unmatched: 0. Germline V gene lookup returns CDR1 SEHNR and CDR2 FQNEAQ (reference sequence). The CDR3 loop spans 14 amino acids. This chain's CDR3 is CASSLGQGNEKLFF. The DNA of the CDR3 is TGTGCCAGCAGCTTGGGACAGGGGAATGAAAAACTGTTTTTT.

The sample holds a few counts of this clone. The chain has TRBV28 and TRBJ2-7; a possible D gene is TRBD2 (5 bases). V was cut by 7 bases and J by 5 bases, with 24 bases left in between. The CDR3 has 16 residues. The germline gives CDR1 MDHEN, CDR2 SYDVKM. CDR3 DNA: TGTGCCAGCACACGACCCGACAACGCCCGGAGGAACGAGCAGTACTTC. Translating gives CASTRPDNARRNEQYF.

The sample holds a few counts of this clone. The CDR3: CASRQGAGEQYF. The CDR3 nucleotides are TGTGCCAGCCGACAGGGGGCTGGCGAGCAGTACTTC. The J gene is TRBJ2-7, the V gene TRBV7-9; 10 bases are a match to TRBD1. The CDR3 length is 12 residues. Germline V gene sequence: CDR1 SEHNR, CDR2 FQNEAQ (reference sequence). The ends lost 8 bases at V and 6 bases at J; junction bases unmatched: 4.

This clone has only one observation. The chain links TRBV18 to TRBJ1-1; D is unresolved. The germline V gene encodes CDR1 KGHSH and CDR2 LQKENI. The length of the CDR3 is 13 residues. Trimming shortened V by 5 bases and J by 5 bases, and 12 bases separated the two germline ends. The CDR3, as DNA: TGTGCCAGCTCAACCGAGGTACGGACTGAAGCTTTCTTT. It is translated as CASSTEVRTEAFF.

The J gene is TRBJ2-6, the V gene TRBV5-1; D perhaps matches TRBD1 (5 bases). V lost 1 base and J lost 3, with 8 bases in between. The CDR3 totals 15 residues. The germline CDR1 and CDR2 sequences are SGHRS and YFSETQ. The CDR3 DNA follows: TGCGCCAGCAGCTTGCAGGGAAGTGGGGCCAACGTCCTGACTTTC. It encodes CASSLQGSGANVLTF. Supplemented by reference TRBV5-1 and TRBJ2-6, the full variable domain reads KAGVTQTPRYLIKTRGQQVTLSCSPISGHRSVSWYQQTPGQGLQFLFEYFSETQRNKGNFPGRFSGRQFSNSRSEMNVSTLELGDSALYLCASSLQGSGANVLTFGAGSRLTVL.

In its sample, this clone was seen a few times. The chain employs TRBV5-1 and TRBJ1-1; D is perhaps TRBD1 (6 bases). The CDR3 length is 17 residues. Trimming left V 4 bases short and J 0 bases short, with 19 bases between. Germline loops: CDR1 SGHRS, CDR2 YFSETQ. The CDR3 DNA sequence: TGCGCCAGCAGCACGAGGCATATTAGGGGGTTGAACACTGAAGCTTTCTTT. Protein product: CASSTRHIRGLNTEAFF.

The rearrangement links TRBV7-9 to TRBJ2-7; 14 bases align to TRBD2. From germline, CDR1 is SEHNR and CDR2 FQNEAQ (reference sequence). Unmatched junction bases numbered 14, after V lost 6 bases and J lost 4 bases. The CDR3 consists of 18 residues. This CDR3 is CASSDSGTSGRAGYEQYF. The CDR3 bases are TGTGCCAGCAGTGACTCCGGGACTAGCGGGAGAGCAGGTTACGAGCAGTACTTC.

This clone has only a few counts. V is TRBV9 and J is TRBJ1-1, with TRBD1 matching 7 bases. The CDR3 has 14 amino acids. Germline lookup yields CDR1 SGDLS and CDR2 YYNGEE. The junction had 4 bases not matched to a gene; V was cut back by 4 bases and J by 1 base. CDR3 protein: CASSPHRGNTEAFF. The CDR3 nucleotides are TGTGCCAGCAGCCCCCACAGGGGGAACACTGAAGCTTTCTTT.

This chain uses TRBV11-2 with TRBJ1-1, with 8 bases that match TRBD1. CDR3 length: 16 residues. Germline values: CDR1 SGHAT, CDR2 FQNNGV. V lost 1 base and J lost 4; bases outside the gene matches: 8. In nucleotides, the CDR3 is TGTGCCAGCAGCTTAGTCGTCAGGGGGCGCGGCACTGAAGCTTTCTTT. Translation: CASSLVVRGRGTEAFF.

The chain is built from TRBV28 and TRBJ2-1; 7 bases agree with TRBD2. Per germline, CDR1 MDHEN and CDR2 SYDVKM. The CDR3 contains 14 residues. V shed 6 bases, J shed 8 bases, and the junction held 10 bases outside the gene matches. The CDR3 nucleotides read TGTGCCAGCAGCCCTTGGACTAGGATCGATGAGCAGTTCTTC. This codes for CASSPWTRIDEQFF.

The chain uses TRBV5-6 and TRBJ1-6; the D gene is possibly TRBD1 (5 bases). The CDR3 length is 16 residues. V was cut by 6 bases and J by 3 bases, with 16 bases left in between. Germline CDR1 reads SGHDT; CDR2 reads YYEEEE. CDR3 protein: CASMVMDTDYNSPLHF. In DNA form, the CDR3 reads TGTGCCAGCATGGTTATGGACACTGACTATAATTCACCCCTCCACTTT.

J is TRBJ2-7 and V is TRBV10-3; 11 nucleotides line up with TRBD1. Germline assignment: CDR1 ENHRY and CDR2 SYGVKD. V trimming: 2 bases; J trimming: 3 bases; junction bases outside the gene matches: 6. CDR3 length: 16 residues. CDR3 bases: TGTGCCATCAGTGAGGAGGACAGGGGGCACCTCTACGAGCAGTACTTC. Translation gives CAISEEDRGHLYEQYF.

The chain links TRBV18 to TRBJ1-3, with TRBD1 identical over 7 bases. The junction had 4 bases not matched to a gene; V was cut back by 0 bases and J by 2 bases. From germline, CDR1 is KGHSH and CDR2 LQKENI. The CDR3 runs to 16 residues. CDR3 coding DNA: TGTGCCAGCTCACCACCTAACGACAGGGCTGGAAACACCATATATTTT. Its translation is CASSPPNDRAGNTIYF.

This clone was seen more than once but under ten times. The chain has TRBV5-5 and TRBJ1-2; 9 bases match TRBD1. This CDR3 is built from 16 residues. Germline CDR1 is SGHKS and CDR2 is YYEKEE (reference sequence). The ends lost 6 bases at V and 8 bases at J; junction bases unmatched: 17. CDR3 sequence (DNA): TGTGCCAGCAACCGAAACCCGGGACAGGGTTTAGAAGGCTACACCTTC. Residues: CASNRNPGQGLEGYTF.

V and J are TRBV5-4 and TRBJ2-7; 9 bases fit TRBD2. This CDR3 is 15 amino acids long. V gave up 0 bases and J gave up 5 bases; unmatched junction bases: 6. Germline lookup yields CDR1 SGHNT and CDR2 YYREEE (reference sequence). CDR3 amino acids: CASSLGGGRANEQYF. The CDR3 DNA reads TGTGCCAGCAGCTTGGGGGGCGGGAGGGCAAACGAGCAGTACTTC.

This chain uses TRBV6-4 with TRBJ2-1; D ambiguous. Deletions cut 4 bases from V and 2 bases from J, with 6 bases between. The CDR3 has 13 residues. Germline loops: CDR1 MRHNA, CDR2 SNTAGT. In nucleotides, the CDR3 is TGTGCCAGCAGTGCCGAGACCTACAATGAGCAGTTCTTC. It yields the protein CASSAETYNEQFF.

Only a few counts were recorded for this clone. V is TRBV9 and J is TRBJ1-2, with TRBD1 identical over 8 bases. This CDR3 is 14 amino acids long. Germline lookup yields CDR1 SGDLS and CDR2 YYNGEE. V shed 0 bases, J shed 5 bases, and the junction held 3 bases outside the gene matches. Written as DNA, the CDR3 is TGTGCCAGCAGCGTAGAAACAGGGGGATATGGCTACACCTTC. It translates to CASSVETGGYGYTF.

The chain links TRBV7-9 to TRBJ1-2; D uncertain. CDR3 length: 12 amino acids. Germline assignment: CDR1 SEHNR and CDR2 FQNEAQ (reference sequence). Trimming took 11 bases from V and 1 from J, leaving 11 bases between them. The DNA of the CDR3 is TGTGCCTGGAGGGCGAGTAACTATGGCTACACCTTC. As protein: CAWRASNYGYTF.

In DNA form, the CDR3 reads TGTGCCAGCAGTCGACTGTCCAAGATAGAGCAGTACTTC. Residues: CASSRLSKIEQYF. The chain couples TRBV27 to TRBJ2-7; no firm D call. The length of the CDR3 is 13 residues. Trimming pared 5 bases from V and 7 bases from J, leaving 15 bases between. Germline lookup yields CDR1 MNHEY and CDR2 SMNVEV (reference sequence).

This clone was picked up a small number of times. J is TRBJ1-4 and V is TRBV5-1; 7 bases align to TRBD1. The germline gives CDR1 SGHRS, CDR2 YFSETQ. V shed 7 bases, J shed 3 bases, and the junction held 6 bases outside the gene matches. The CDR3 is 14 residues long. The CDR3, as DNA: TGCGCCAGCTCTACTCAGGGGGCTAATGAAAAACTGTTTTTT. It codes for CASSTQGANEKLFF.